The next 16 T cell receptor beta chains were all read from a single sample in a study of shared clonotypes between healthy human individuals. Naive CD8 cells comprised CD45RO-negative, CCR7-positively selected cells, excluding terminally differentiated effector memory CD45RA+ cells. Sequenced by immunoSEQ multiplex PCR; TCRdb stores in-frame clones only, minus some. The repertoire holds more than 2 million clones, with over 85% as singletons. Sequenced sample: naive CD8+ T cells from PBMCs. These receptors all come from a man younger than 35 in good health. Some clones in this sample may be carry-over from other donors' samples.

The chain employs TRBV5-1 and TRBJ1-1; 9 bases line up with TRBD1. With 2 bases clipped from V and 5 bases from J, the junction kept 7 bases outside the gene matches. The CDR3 consists of 15 residues. The germline V gene has CDR1 SGHRS and CDR2 YFSETQ. CDR3: CASSFTGGSGTEAFF. The CDR3 region has the DNA TGCGCCAGCAGCTTTACAGGGGGCTCTGGAACTGAAGCTTTCTTT.

This clone turned up a few times. The sample contains more than one DNA sequence encoding this CDR3. The chain combines TRBV18 with TRBJ1-1; D is possibly TRBD1 (5 bases). V was clipped by 6 bases and J by 1 base, with 9 bases between them. The CDR3 is made up of 13 amino acids. The V gene's germline CDR1 is KGHSH and CDR2 LQKENI. CDR3 bases: TGTGCCAGCTCCCCGGGGGAGAACACTGAAGCTTTCTTT. It codes for CASSPGENTEAFF. Based on the CDR3 plus reference TRBV18 and TRBJ1-1, the full variable domain is NAGVMQNPRHLVRRRGQEARLRCSPMKGHSHVYWYRQLPEEGLKFMVYLQKENIIDESGMPKERFSAEFPKEGPSILRIQQVVRGDSAAYFCASSPGENTEAFFGQGTRLTVV.

The rearrangement joins TRBV6-5 to TRBJ2-7, with a possible D match to TRBD1 (6 bases). In germline, CDR1 is MNHEY, CDR2 SVGAGI. This CDR3 region has 13 residues. Between the trimmed V and J ends, which lost 1 base and 6 bases, there was a span of 10 bases. CDR3 region: CASSYFTGSEQYF. Here the CDR3 DNA reads TGTGCCAGCAGTTACTTTACAGGGTCCGAGCAGTACTTC.

The J gene is TRBJ1-5, the V gene TRBV19, with 7 bases fitting TRBD1. Germline CDR1 is LNHDA and CDR2 is SQIVND (reference sequence). With V trimmed by 1 base and J by 3 bases, 3 bases remained unmatched. The CDR3 has 15 residues. CDR3 region: CASSIGDSDNQPQHF. DNA for the CDR3: TGTGCCAGTAGTATAGGGGACAGCGACAATCAGCCCCAGCATTTT.

The V call is TRBV15, the J call TRBJ2-7; a possible D gene is TRBD1 (6 bases). CDR3 length: 16 residues. CDR1 LNHNV and CDR2 YYDKDF come from the germline V gene (reference sequence). With 1 base removed from V and 2 bases from J, the gap between germline ends came to 15 bases. The CDR3 loop is CATSRVPTGLTYEQYF. CDR3 DNA: TGTGCCACCAGCAGAGTACCGACAGGTTTAACCTACGAGCAGTACTTC.

The J gene is TRBJ2-5, the V gene TRBV29-1; D unresolved. This CDR3 spans 16 amino acids. The germline V gene has CDR1 SQVTM and CDR2 ANQGSEA. The V end lost 0 bases, the J end lost 3 bases, and 17 bases lay between the germline ends. CDR3: CSVEDQRSTIEETQYF. The CDR3 DNA is TGCAGCGTTGAAGATCAGCGCAGTACAATCGAAGAGACCCAGTACTTC.

CDR3: CASSLVGGGMDGYTF. For the CDR3, the DNA is TGTGCCAGCAGCTTAGTTGGGGGTGGGATGGATGGCTACACCTTC. This chain links TRBV7-6 with TRBJ1-2; a possible D gene is TRBD1 (5 bases). Trimming pared 1 base from V and 6 bases from J, leaving 15 bases between. Germline-derived CDR1 and CDR2 are SGHVS and FNYEAQ. CDR3 length: 15 amino acids. Full variable domain (missing parts from reference TRBV7-6 and TRBJ1-2): GAGVSQSPRYKVTKRGQDVALRCDPISGHVSLYWYRQALGQGPEFLTYFNYEAQQDKSGLPNDRFSAERPEGSISTLTIQRTEQRDSAMYRCASSLVGGGMDGYTFGSGTRLTVV.

This chain uses TRBV14 with TRBJ2-2, with 10 bases aligning to TRBD1. The CDR3 runs to 17 residues. J gave up 5 bases and V 0 bases, and 6 bases lay outside the gene matches. CDR1 and CDR2 (germline): SGHDN, FVKESK. The CDR3 sequence is CASSQEPRQGATGELFF. The CDR3 nucleotides are TGTGCCAGCAGCCAAGAACCCCGACAGGGGGCGACCGGGGAGCTGTTTTTT. Full variable domain (remainder filled in from reference TRBV14 and TRBJ2-2): EAGVTQFPSHSVIEKGQTVTLRCDPISGHDNLYWYRRVMGKEIKFLLHFVKESKQDESGMPNNRFLAERTGGTYSTLKVQPAELEDSGVYFCASSQEPRQGATGELFFGEGSRLTVL.

The chain is built from TRBV7-8 and TRBJ2-7; TRBD1 is a possible D gene (6 bases). V lost 7 bases, J lost 0 bases, and 16 bases lay in between. CDR3 length: 15 amino acids. In germline, CDR1 is SGHVS, CDR2 FQNEAQ. The CDR3 spells CASTQGVVGSYEQYF. In nucleotides, the CDR3 is TGTGCCAGCACACAGGGCGTAGTAGGCTCCTACGAGCAGTACTTC.

The sample holds one count of this clone. The chain carries TRBV7-6 and TRBJ2-7, with D perhaps matching TRBD1 or TRBD2 (5 bases each). Germline assignment: CDR1 SGHVS and CDR2 FNYEAQ. The CDR3 is 14 amino acids. V lost 11 bases and J lost 1, with 18 bases in between. CDR3: CAGTPGPLSYEQYF. Here the CDR3 DNA reads TGTGCCGGCACCCCGGGACCTTTATCCTACGAGCAGTACTTC. The full variable domain, with the rest looked up from reference TRBV7-6 and TRBJ2-7, is GAGVSQSPRYKVTKRGQDVALRCDPISGHVSLYWYRQALGQGPEFLTYFNYEAQQDKSGLPNDRFSAERPEGSISTLTIQRTEQRDSAMYRCAGTPGPLSYEQYFGPGTRLTVT.

The gene calls are TRBV4-1 and TRBJ1-1; 10 nucleotides align to TRBD1. V was pared by 2 bases and J by 4 bases, with 1 base of the junction left unmatched. The CDR3 is 14 amino acids. The V gene's germline CDR1 is MGHRA and CDR2 YSYEKL. CDR3 residues: CASSQWTGGTEAFF. The CDR3 DNA sequence: TGCGCCAGCAGCCAATGGACAGGGGGCACTGAAGCTTTCTTT.

DNA for the CDR3: TGTGCCAGCAGCTTAGCTGCCGAGCGAAATGAAAAACTGTTTTTT. Translation gives CASSLAAERNEKLFF. The rearrangement joins TRBV7-9 to TRBJ1-4; D not certain. CDR1 and CDR2 (germline): SEHNR, FQNEAQ (reference sequence). Trimming took 0 bases from V and 5 from J, leaving 10 bases between them. This CDR3 spans 15 amino acids.

The V call is TRBV28, the J call TRBJ2-1, with unresolved D. Germline values: CDR1 MDHEN, CDR2 SYDVKM. Deletions cut 3 bases from V and 7 bases from J, with 16 bases between. This CDR3 comprises 15 residues. The CDR3 is CASSFIPDLGNEQFF. CDR3 bases: TGTGCCAGCAGTTTCATCCCCGATCTTGGAAATGAGCAGTTCTTC.

This chain connects TRBV27 to TRBJ1-5; the D is unclear. The ends were cut back, 4 bases at V and 1 base at J, with 17 bases in the middle. This CDR3 is 17 amino acids long. Per the germline V gene, CDR1 is MNHEY and CDR2 is SMNVEV (reference sequence). The CDR3 sequence: CASSSRPPRASNQPQHF. DNA of the CDR3: TGTGCCAGCAGTTCCCGCCCCCCAAGGGCCAGCAATCAGCCCCAGCATTTT.

The rearrangement links TRBV4-1 to TRBJ2-7; TRBD2 agrees at 7 bases. This CDR3 is built from 15 residues. V lost 0 bases and J lost 3; bases outside the gene matches: 5. The V gene's germline CDR1 is MGHRA and CDR2 YSYEKL. CDR3 nucleotide sequence: TGCGCCAGCAGCCAAGAAAGCGGGACGGGCTACGAGCAGTACTTC. Its translation: CASSQESGTGYEQYF.

The V and J genes are TRBV7-3 and TRBJ2-1; D may be TRBD2 (5 bases). V lost 5 bases, J lost 0 bases, and 14 bases lay in between. The germline CDR1 and CDR2 sequences are SGHTA and FQGTGA. This CDR3 spans 16 amino acids. The CDR3 DNA follows: TGTGCCAGCAGCCAAGACTACCCGAGCTCCTACAATGAGCAGTTCTTC. Translating it yields CASSQDYPSSYNEQFF.